The present T cell receptor beta chain was sequenced within a study of shared clonotypes between healthy human individuals. Findings of the study overall: Generally, naive subsets came out with larger estimated richness than memory subsets.

The authors ran the assay at deep level. The repertoire was sequenced with immunoSEQ multiplex PCR; TCRdb's copy has only in-frame clones and lacks some. This table has 330,000 or so clones, 74% appearing once. All of the donors resided in Nashville, Tennessee, and each was a Caucasian adult. CD45RA+ naive and CD45RA-negative memory subsets were separated from CD4+ cells. Concerning this clone: The antigen is not known.

With 4 bases removed from V and 5 bases from J, the gap between germline ends came to 14 bases. CDR3 length equals 14 residues. Germline lookup yields CDR1 LNHNV and CDR2 YYDKDF (reference sequence). The receptor was derived from a man aged 25-40 years in good health. J is TRBJ2-5 and V is TRBV15; D not certain. The sequencing input was memory CD4+ T cells sorted from blood. The sample's subset: CD45RA-negative fraction. The CDR3 is CATSTNRRAETQYF. CDR3 nucleotide sequence: TGTGCCACCAGCACCAATCGGCGCGCGGAGACCCAGTACTTC.